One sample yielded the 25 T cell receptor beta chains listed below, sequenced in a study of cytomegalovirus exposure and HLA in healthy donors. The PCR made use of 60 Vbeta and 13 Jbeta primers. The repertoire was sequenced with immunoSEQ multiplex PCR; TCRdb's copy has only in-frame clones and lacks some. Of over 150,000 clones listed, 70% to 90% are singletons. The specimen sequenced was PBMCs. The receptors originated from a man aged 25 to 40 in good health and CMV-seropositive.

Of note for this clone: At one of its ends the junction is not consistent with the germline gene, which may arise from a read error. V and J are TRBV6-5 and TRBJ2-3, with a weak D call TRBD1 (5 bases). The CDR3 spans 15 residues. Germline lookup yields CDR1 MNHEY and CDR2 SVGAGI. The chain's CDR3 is CASSYSGRVTGTQYF. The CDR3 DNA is TGTGCCAGCAGTTACTCGGGGCGAGTCACAGGTACGCAGTATTTT.

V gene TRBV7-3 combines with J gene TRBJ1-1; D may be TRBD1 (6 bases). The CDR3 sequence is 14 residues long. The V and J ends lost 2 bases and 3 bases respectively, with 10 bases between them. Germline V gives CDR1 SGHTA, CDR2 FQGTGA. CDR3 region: CASSLVSGDTEAFF. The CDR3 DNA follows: TGTGCCAGCAGCTTAGTGTCAGGGGACACTGAAGCTTTCTTT.

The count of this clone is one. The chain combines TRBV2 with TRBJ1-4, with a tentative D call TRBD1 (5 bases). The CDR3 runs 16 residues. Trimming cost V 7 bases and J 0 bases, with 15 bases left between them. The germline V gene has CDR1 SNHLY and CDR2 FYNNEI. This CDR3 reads CASKPSPGATNEKLFF. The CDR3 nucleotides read TGTGCCAGCAAACCCAGTCCGGGGGCAACTAATGAAAAACTGTTTTTT. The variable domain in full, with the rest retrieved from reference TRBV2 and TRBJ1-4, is EPEVTQTPSHQVTQMGQEVILRCVPISNHLYFYWYRQILGQKVEFLVSFYNNEISEKSEIFDDQFSVERPDGSNFTLKIRSTKLEDSAMYFCASKPSPGATNEKLFFGSGTQLSVL.

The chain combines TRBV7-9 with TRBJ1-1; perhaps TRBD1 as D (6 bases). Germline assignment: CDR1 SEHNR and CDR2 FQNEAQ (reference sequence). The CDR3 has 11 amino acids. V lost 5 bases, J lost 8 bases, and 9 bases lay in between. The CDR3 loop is CASSLGTEAFF. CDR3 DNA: TGTGCCAGCAGCCTAGGGACAGAAGCTTTCTTT.

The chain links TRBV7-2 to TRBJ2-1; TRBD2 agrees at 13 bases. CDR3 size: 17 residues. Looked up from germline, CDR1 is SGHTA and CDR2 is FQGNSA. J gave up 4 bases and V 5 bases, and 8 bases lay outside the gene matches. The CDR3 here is CASSPVGLAGTYNEQFF. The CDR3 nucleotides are TGTGCCAGCAGCCCTGTGGGACTAGCGGGGACATACAATGAGCAGTTCTTC.

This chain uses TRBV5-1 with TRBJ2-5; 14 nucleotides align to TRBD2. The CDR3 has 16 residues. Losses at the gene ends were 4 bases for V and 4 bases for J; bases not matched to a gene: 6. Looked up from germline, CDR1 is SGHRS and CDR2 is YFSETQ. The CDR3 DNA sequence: TGCGCCAGCAGCCCCCCCGGACTAGCGGGAGGAGAGACCCAGTACTTC. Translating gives CASSPPGLAGGETQYF.

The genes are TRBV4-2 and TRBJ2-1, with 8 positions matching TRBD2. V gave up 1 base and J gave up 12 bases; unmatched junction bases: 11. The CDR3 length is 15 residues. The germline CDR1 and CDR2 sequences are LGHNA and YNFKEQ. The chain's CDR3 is CASSQVSGTRGSQFF. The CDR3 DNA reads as TGTGCCAGCAGCCAAGTTTCCGGGACTAGAGGGTCGCAGTTCTTC.

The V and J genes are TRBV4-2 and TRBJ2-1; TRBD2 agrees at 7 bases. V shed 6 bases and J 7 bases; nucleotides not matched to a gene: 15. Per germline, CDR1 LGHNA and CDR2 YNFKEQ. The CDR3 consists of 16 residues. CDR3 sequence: CASSYIVGWGGNEQFF. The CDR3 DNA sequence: TGTGCCAGCAGTTACATTGTCGGATGGGGGGGTAATGAGCAGTTCTTC.

The CDR3 region has the DNA TGTGCCAGCAGTTACTACCCCGGGACACTTCGTGAGCAGTTCTTC. The encoded protein is CASSYYPGTLREQFF. This rearrangement joins TRBV6-5 to TRBJ2-1, with D tentatively TRBD1 (6 bases). Germline CDR1 is MNHEY and CDR2 is SVGAGI. The CDR3 sequence is 15 residues long. Trimming cost V 1 base and J 9 bases, with 16 bases left between them.

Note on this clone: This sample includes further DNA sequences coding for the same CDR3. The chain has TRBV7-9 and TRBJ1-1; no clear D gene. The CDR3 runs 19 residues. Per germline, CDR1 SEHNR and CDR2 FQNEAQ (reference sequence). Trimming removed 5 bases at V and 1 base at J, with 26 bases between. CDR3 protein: CASSPEVEGRRRANTEAFF. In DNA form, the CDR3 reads TGTGCCAGCAGCCCAGAGGTTGAGGGCAGGAGAAGGGCGAACACTGAAGCTTTCTTT.

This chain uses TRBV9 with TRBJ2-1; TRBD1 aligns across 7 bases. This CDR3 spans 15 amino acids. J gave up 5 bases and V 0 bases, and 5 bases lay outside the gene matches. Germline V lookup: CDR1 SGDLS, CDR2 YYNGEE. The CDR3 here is CASSVEDRYNNEQFF. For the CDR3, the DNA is TGTGCCAGCAGCGTAGAGGACAGGTACAACAATGAGCAGTTCTTC.

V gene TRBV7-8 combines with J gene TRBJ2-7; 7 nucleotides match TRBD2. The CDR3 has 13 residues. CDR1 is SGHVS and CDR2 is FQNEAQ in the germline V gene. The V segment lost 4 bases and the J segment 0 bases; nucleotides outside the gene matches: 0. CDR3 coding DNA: TGTGCCAGCAGCTGGACTAGCTCCTACGAGCAGTACTTC. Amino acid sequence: CASSWTSSYEQYF.

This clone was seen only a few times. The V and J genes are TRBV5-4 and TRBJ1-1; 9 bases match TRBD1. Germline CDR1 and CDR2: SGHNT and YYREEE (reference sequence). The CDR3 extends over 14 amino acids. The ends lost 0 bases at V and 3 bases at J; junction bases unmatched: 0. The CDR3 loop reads CASSLDRGHTEAFF. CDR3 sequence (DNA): TGTGCCAGCAGCTTGGACAGGGGGCACACTGAAGCTTTCTTT.

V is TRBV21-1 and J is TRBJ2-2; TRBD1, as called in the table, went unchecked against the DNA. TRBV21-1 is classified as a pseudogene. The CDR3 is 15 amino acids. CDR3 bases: TGTGCCAGCTATCCTGGGACAGGGAACACCGGGGAGCTGTTTTTT. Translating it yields CASYPGTGNTGELFF.

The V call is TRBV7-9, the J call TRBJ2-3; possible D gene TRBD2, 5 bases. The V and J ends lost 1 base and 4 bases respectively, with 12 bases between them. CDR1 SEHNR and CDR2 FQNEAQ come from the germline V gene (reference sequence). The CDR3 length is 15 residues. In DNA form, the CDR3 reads TGTGCCAGCAGCTTAGGAGGGTCTAGTGCAGATACGCAGTATTTT. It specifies CASSLGGSSADTQYF.

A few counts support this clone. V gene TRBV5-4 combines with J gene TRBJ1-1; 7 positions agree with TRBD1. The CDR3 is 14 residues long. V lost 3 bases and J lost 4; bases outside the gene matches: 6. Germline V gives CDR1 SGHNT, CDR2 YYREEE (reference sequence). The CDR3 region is CASSSGTEGTEAFF. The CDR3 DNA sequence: TGTGCCAGCAGCTCCGGGACAGAAGGCACTGAAGCTTTCTTT.

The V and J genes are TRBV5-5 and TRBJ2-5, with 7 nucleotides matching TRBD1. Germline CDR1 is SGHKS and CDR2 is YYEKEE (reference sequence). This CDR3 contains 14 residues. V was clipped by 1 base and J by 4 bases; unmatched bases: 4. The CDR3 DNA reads TGTGCCAGCAGCTTGACAGGGGTTAGAGAGACCCAGTACTTC. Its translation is CASSLTGVRETQYF.

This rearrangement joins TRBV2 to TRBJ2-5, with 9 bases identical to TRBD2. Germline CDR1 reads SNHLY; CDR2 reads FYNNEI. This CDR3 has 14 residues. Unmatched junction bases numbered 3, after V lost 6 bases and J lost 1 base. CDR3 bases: TGTGCCAGCAGGGCTAGCGGGACCCAAGAGACCCAGTACTTC. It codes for CASRASGTQETQYF.

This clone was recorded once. The CDR3 region is CASSLLRQRVYNEQFF. CDR3 DNA sequence: TGTGCCAGCAGTTTATTGCGACAGCGCGTTTACAATGAGCAGTTCTTC. This sequence joins TRBV28 and TRBJ2-1, with D possibly being TRBD1 (5 bases). Germline V gives CDR1 MDHEN, CDR2 SYDVKM. Between the trimmed V and J ends, which lost 1 base and 4 bases, there was a span of 14 bases. The CDR3 contains 16 residues.

CDR3 loop: CASSTLGQAQETQYF. The CDR3 nucleotides are TGTGCCAGCAGCACCCTCGGACAGGCCCAAGAGACCCAGTACTTC. This chain uses TRBV13 with TRBJ2-5; 7 bases match TRBD1. V lost 5 bases and J lost 1; bases outside the gene matches: 7. This CDR3 spans 15 amino acids. Germline V gene data show CDR1 as PRHDT and CDR2 as FYEKMQ (reference sequence).

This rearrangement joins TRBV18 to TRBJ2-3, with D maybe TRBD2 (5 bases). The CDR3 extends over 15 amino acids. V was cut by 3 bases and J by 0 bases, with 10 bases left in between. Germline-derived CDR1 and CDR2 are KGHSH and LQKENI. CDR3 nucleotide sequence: TGTGCCAGCTCACCGCGAGGGATGAGCACAGATACGCAGTATTTT. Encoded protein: CASSPRGMSTDTQYF.

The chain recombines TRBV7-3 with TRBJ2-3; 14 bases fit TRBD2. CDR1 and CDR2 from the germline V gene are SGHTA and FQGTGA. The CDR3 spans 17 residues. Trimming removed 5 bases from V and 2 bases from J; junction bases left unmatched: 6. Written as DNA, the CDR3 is TGTGCCAGCAGCATTGGGACTAGCGGGGGAATCACAGATACGCAGTATTTT. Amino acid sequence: CASSIGTSGGITDTQYF. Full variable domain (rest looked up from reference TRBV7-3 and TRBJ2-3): GAGVSQTPSNKVTEKGKYVELRCDPISGHTALYWYRQSLGQGPEFLIYFQGTGAADDSGLPNDRFFAVRPEGSVSTLKIQRTERGDSAVYLCASSIGTSGGITDTQYFGPGTRLTVL.

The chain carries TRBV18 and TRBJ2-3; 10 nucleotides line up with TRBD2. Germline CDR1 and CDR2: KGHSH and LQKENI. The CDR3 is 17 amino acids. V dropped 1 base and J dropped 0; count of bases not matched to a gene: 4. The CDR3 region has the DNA TGTGCCAGCTCACCACTAGGACTAGCGGCTAGCACAGATACGCAGTATTTT. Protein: CASSPLGLAASTDTQYF.

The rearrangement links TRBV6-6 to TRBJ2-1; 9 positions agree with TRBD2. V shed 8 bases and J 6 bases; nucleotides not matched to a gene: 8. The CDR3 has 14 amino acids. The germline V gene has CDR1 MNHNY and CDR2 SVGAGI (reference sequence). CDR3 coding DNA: TGTGCCAGCTCCCGGCGGGAGGGCGGCAATGAGCAGTTCTTC. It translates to CASSRREGGNEQFF.

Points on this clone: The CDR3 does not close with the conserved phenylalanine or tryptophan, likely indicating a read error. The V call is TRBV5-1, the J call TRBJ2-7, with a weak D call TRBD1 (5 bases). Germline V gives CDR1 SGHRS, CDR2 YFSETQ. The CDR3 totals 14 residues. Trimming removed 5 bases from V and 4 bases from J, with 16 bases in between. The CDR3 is CASSSQGITYEQYL. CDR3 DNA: TGCGCCAGCAGTTCTCAGGGTATCACTTACGAGCAGTACCTC.